The 8 T cell receptor beta chains in this list originate from one sample, sequenced in a study of molecular identifiers for immune sequencing clone quantification. TCRdb redid the calling of the PCR reads with MiXCR, one entry per CDR3 protein. Among over 35,000 distinct CDR3 sequences listed, 15% to 20% were seen once. The specimen was naive CD8+ T cells from blood, with Jurkat cell RNA spiked in. Subset noted: FACS-sorted CD8+CD4-CCR7+CD45RA+ naive T cells. The receptors come from a human donor in good health. Some libraries in this study had Jurkat cell RNA spiked in.

Many counts were recorded for this clonotype. This sequence joins TRBV6-5 and TRBJ1-2; D may be TRBD1 (6 bases). Germline V gene lookup returns CDR1 MNHEY and CDR2 SVGAGI. This CDR3 spans 18 amino acids. The V end was cut by 6 bases, the J end by 4 bases, with 27 bases between. The CDR3 region has the DNA TGTGCCAGCAGCCAAGCCACCTCGGGGGGGCTCTCTCTCTATGGCTACACCTTC. Its translation is CASSQATSGGLSLYGYTF.

The J gene is TRBJ2-2, the V gene TRBV2; tentative D call: TRBD2 (6 bases). The CDR3 has 15 amino acids. The ends were cut back, 9 bases at V and 0 bases at J, with 14 bases in the middle. Per germline, CDR1 SNHLY and CDR2 FYNNEI. CDR3: CARTSGLTNTGELFF. The CDR3 DNA reads as TGTGCCAGGACCTCGGGACTGACGAACACCGGGGAGCTGTTTTTT. The entire variable domain, with the rest obtained from reference TRBV2 and TRBJ2-2, is as follows: EPEVTQTPSHQVTQMGQEVILRCVPISNHLYFYWYRQILGQKVEFLVSFYNNEISEKSEIFDDQFSVERPDGSNFTLKIRSTKLEDSAMYFCARTSGLTNTGELFFGEGSRLTVL.

This clonotype turned up a few times. The V gene is TRBV14, the J gene TRBJ2-7, with 9 bases lining up with TRBD1. V was pared by 2 bases and J by 8 bases, with 4 bases of the junction left unmatched. The CDR3 has 13 residues. Germline CDR1 and CDR2: SGHDN and FVKESK. The CDR3 DNA is TGTGCCAGCAGCCAATGGACAGGGGTTAAGCAGTACTTC. This gives the protein CASSQWTGVKQYF.

This clonotype appeared many times. The CDR3 sequence: CASSLSGGPEFF. The CDR3 region has the DNA TGTGCCAGCAGCTTAAGCGGGGGACCTGAGTTTTTT. This chain links TRBV7-9 with TRBJ1-4, with a possible D match to TRBD1 (5 bases). The CDR3 length is 12 residues. Germline CDR1 and CDR2: SEHNR and FQNEAQ (reference sequence). V dropped 2 bases and J dropped 16 bases, with 14 bases sitting between them. Full variable domain (outside the CDR3, taken from reference TRBV7-9 and TRBJ1-4): DTGVSQNPRHKITKRGQNVTFRCDPISEHNRLYWYRQTLGQGPEFLTYFQNEAQLEKSRLLSDRFSAERPKGSFSTLEIQRTEQGDSAMYLCASSLSGGPEFFGSGTQLSVL.

J is TRBJ2-7 and V is TRBV29-1; D possibly uses TRBD1 or TRBD2 (5 bases each). CDR1 is SQVTM and CDR2 is ANQGSEA in the germline V gene. The CDR3 has 14 amino acids. Trimming left V 2 bases short and J 2 bases short, with 13 bases between. CDR3 nucleotides: TGCAGCGTTGAATCGGGGACCGGGGCCTACGAGCAGTACTTC. This codes for CSVESGTGAYEQYF.

Turning to this clonotype: This may be a read error, as it is one base from a much larger clone. The genes are TRBV6-5 and TRBJ2-1; D is possibly TRBD2 (5 bases). Germline-derived CDR1 and CDR2 are MNHEY and SVGAGI. There are 15 residues in the CDR3. The CDR3 DNA reads as TGTGCCAGCACTAACGGACTGGTTATCTACGATGAGCAGTTCTTC. Protein product: CASTNGLVIYDEQFF.

This clonotype was seen ten or more times. The chain is built from TRBV27 and TRBJ2-2; a possible D gene is TRBD1 (5 bases). The CDR3 is 12 amino acids. Trimming stripped 6 bases from V and 4 bases from J, with 6 bases between. Germline assignment: CDR1 MNHEY and CDR2 SMNVEV (reference sequence). The CDR3 sequence is CASRQGTGELFF. Here the CDR3 DNA reads TGTGCCAGCAGGCAGGGCACCGGGGAGCTGTTTTTT.

This clonotype was found a few times. V gene TRBV18 combines with J gene TRBJ2-7, with 8 nucleotides matching TRBD1. The CDR3 extends over 15 amino acids. With 2 bases clipped from V and 3 bases from J, the junction kept 6 bases outside the gene matches. In germline, CDR1 is KGHSH, CDR2 LQKENI. The CDR3 region is CASSPEGTGGYEQYF. In DNA, the CDR3 is TGTGCCAGCTCACCAGAAGGCACAGGGGGCTACGAGCAGTACTTC.